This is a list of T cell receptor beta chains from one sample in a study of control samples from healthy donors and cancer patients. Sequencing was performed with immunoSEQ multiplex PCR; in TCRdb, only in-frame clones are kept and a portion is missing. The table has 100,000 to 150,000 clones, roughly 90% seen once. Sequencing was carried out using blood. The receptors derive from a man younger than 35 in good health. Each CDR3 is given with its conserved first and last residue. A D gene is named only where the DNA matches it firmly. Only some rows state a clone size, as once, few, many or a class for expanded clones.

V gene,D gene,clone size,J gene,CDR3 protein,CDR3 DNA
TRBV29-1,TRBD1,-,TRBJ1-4,CSGQRGRGEKLFF,TGCAGCGGACAAAGGGGGCGAGGTGAAAAACTGTTTTTT
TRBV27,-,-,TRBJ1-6,CASRPASNRVGNSPLHF,TGTGCCAGCAGGCCAGCATCGAATCGTGTGGGTAATTCACCCCTCCACTTT
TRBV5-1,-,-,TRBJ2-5,CASSLNAEIRETQYF,TGCGCCAGCAGCTTGAATGCGGAGATTCGAGAGACCCAGTACTTC
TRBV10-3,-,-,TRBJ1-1,CAISVSDNTEAFF,TGTGCCATCAGTGTGTCAGACAACACTGAAGCTTTCTTT
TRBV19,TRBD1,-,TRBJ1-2,CASSFKRGQGHGYTF,TGTGCCAGTAGTTTCAAGAGGGGGCAGGGGCATGGCTACACCTTC
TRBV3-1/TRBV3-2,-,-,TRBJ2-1,CASSHYNNNEQFF,TGTGCCAGCAGCCACTACAATAACAATGAGCAGTTCTTC
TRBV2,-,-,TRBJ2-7,CASKRDLAGFNEQYF,TGTGCCAGCAAAAGGGACCTGGCTGGTTTTAACGAGCAGTACTTC
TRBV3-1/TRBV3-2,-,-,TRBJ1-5,CASSQGRVSNQPQHF,TGTGCCAGCAGCCAAGGAAGGGTCTCGAATCAGCCCCAGCATTTT
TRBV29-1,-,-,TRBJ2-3,CSVVDGAFDTQYF,TGCAGCGTTGTGGATGGGGCGTTTGATACGCAGTATTTT
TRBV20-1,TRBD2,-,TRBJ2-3,CSARGGGADTQYF,TGCAGTGCTCGTGGCGGGGGGGCAGATACGCAGTATTTT
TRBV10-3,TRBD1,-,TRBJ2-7,CAITQGQGPGEQYF,TGTGCCATCACCCAGGGACAGGGGCCGGGCGAGCAGTACTTC
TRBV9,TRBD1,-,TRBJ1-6,CASSVTPGQGTPWVVNSPLHF,TGTGCCAGCAGCGTAACCCCGGGACAGGGTACCCCTTGGGTCGTTAATTCACCCCTCCACTTT
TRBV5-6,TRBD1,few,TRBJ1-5,CASSLRTGGYQPQHF,TGTGCCAGCAGCTTAAGGACAGGGGGTTATCAGCCCCAGCATTTT
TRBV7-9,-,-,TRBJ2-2,CASSAHRDEANTGELFF,TGTGCCAGCAGCGCCCACCGGGACGAAGCGAACACCGGGGAGCTGTTTTTT
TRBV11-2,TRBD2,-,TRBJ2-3,CASRTWWTGRETDTQYF,TGTGCCAGCAGGACGTGGTGGACTGGGCGGGAGACAGATACGCAGTATTTT
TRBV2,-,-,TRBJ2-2,CASFTTGELFF,TGTGCCAGCTTTACTACCGGGGAGCTGTTTTTT
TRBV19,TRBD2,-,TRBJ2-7,CASRLAGGSYEQYF,TGTGCCAGTCGACTAGCGGGGGGGAGCTACGAGCAGTACTTC
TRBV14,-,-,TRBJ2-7,CASSLGRYF,TGTGCCAGCAGCCTCGGTCGGTACTTC
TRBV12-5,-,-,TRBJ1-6,CGPVEGRSYNSPLHF,TGTGGGCCCGTTGAGGGGCGCTCCTATAATTCACCCCTCCACTTT
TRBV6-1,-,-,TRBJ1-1,CASSEWRQVGLNTEAFF,TGTGCCAGCAGTGAATGGCGTCAGGTCGGATTGAACACTGAAGCTTTCTTT
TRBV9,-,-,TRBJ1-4,CASSSRGATNEKLFF,TGTGCCAGCAGCTCCAGGGGTGCAACTAATGAAAAACTGTTTTTT
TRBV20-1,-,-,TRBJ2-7,CSASMASGTYEQYF,TGCAGTGCTAGTATGGCGTCGGGAACCTACGAGCAGTACTTC
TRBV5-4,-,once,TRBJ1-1,CASSLDTNEAFF,TGTGCCAGCAGCCTGGACACAAACGAAGCTTTCTTT
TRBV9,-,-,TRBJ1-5,CASSVGTRTRGNQPQHF,TGTGCCAGCAGCGTGGGGACCCGGACCAGGGGCAATCAGCCCCAGCATTTT
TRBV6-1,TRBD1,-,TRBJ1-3,CASSEALGQGKSGNTIYF,TGTGCCAGCAGTGAAGCCTTGGGACAGGGGAAGTCAGGAAACACCATATATTTT
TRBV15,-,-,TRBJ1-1,CATSREQGTEAFF,TGTGCCACCAGCAGAGAACAGGGCACTGAAGCTTTCTTT
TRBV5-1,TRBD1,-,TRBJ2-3,CASISGQATDTQYF,TGCGCCAGCATCTCGGGACAGGCAACAGATACGCAGTATTTT
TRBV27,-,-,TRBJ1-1,CASSLSWRQVGTEAFF,TGTGCCAGCAGTTTATCGTGGAGACAGGTGGGAACTGAAGCTTTCTTT
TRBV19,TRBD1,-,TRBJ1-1,CASSDRVGTEAFF,TGTGCCAGTAGCGACAGGGTAGGAACTGAAGCTTTCTTT
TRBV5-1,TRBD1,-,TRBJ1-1,CASSLNRGTEAFF,TGCGCCAGCAGCTTGAACAGGGGCACTGAAGCTTTCTTT
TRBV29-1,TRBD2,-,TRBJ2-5,CSVVGGRGGETQYF,TGCAGCGTTGTTGGTGGGAGGGGAGGGGAGACCCAGTACTTC